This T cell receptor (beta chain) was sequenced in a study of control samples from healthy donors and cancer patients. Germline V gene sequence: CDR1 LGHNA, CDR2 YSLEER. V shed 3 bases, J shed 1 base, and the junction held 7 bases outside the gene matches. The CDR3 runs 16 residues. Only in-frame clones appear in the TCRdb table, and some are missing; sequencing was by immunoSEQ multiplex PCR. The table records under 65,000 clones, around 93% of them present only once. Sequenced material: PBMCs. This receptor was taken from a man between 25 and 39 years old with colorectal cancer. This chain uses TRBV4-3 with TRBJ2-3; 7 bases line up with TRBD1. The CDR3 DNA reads TGCGCCAGCAGCCACCGAGACAGGGCGGGCACAGATACGCAGTATTTT. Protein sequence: CASSHRDRAGTDTQYF.